This T cell receptor (beta chain) was found in a study of molecular identifiers for immune sequencing clone quantification. Broader study findings: Jurkat TCR RNA spiked in from one cell (amid 950,000 to 1,000,000 naive cells) was reportedly detectable.

This clonotype appeared many times. Its antigen is unidentified. Germline assignment: CDR1 SSHAT and CDR2 FNYEAQ (reference sequence). This CDR3 spans 16 amino acids. V shed 5 bases and J 6 bases; nucleotides not matched to a gene: 12. A single record per CDR3 protein comes from TCRdb applying MiXCR to the PCR reads. Of about 40,000 distinct CDR3 sequences listed, 24% are singletons. The TCR sequence derives from a human donor in good health. Some libraries in this study had Jurkat cell RNA spiked in. The sequenced material came from naive CD8+ T cells from blood, with Jurkat cell RNA spiked in. Subset meaning: FACS-sorted CD8+CD4-CCR7+CD45RA+ naive T cells. The V and J genes are TRBV7-7 and TRBJ2-3; 9 bases map to TRBD1. The CDR3 protein is CASSPAGTGRRDTQYF. CDR3 bases: TGTGCCAGCAGCCCCGCCGGGACAGGGAGAAGGGATACGCAGTATTTT.